This record looks at one TCR beta chain sequence and its context. Using a J-beta primer mix together with a sample-barcoded 5' primer, a second PCR was run for roughly 6 to 12 cycles. TCRdb redid the calling of the 5' RACE reads with MiXCR, one entry per CDR3 protein. Of about 940,000 distinct CDR3 sequences in the sample, 45% to 50% were seen once. Looked up from germline, CDR1 is SGHAT and CDR2 is FQNNGV. The CDR3 runs to 16 residues. With 1 base removed from V and 8 bases from J, the gap between germline ends came to 18 bases. The donors, aged about 6 to 95, were healthy Caucasians from Russia. Roughly 10 milliliters was the volume of peripheral blood drawn from each donor. The extraction recovered at least 5.5 micrograms of total RNA per sample. This record comes from a study of blood T cells in healthy people across ages.

The chain employs TRBV11-2 and TRBJ2-1; D is unclear. The material sequenced was blood. The sequence was obtained from a man aged 25 to 45 in good health. The DNA of the CDR3 is TGTGCCAGCAGCTTAGTAAAGGGCCCTCTATTCGATGAGCAGTTCTTC. As protein: CASSLVKGPLFDEQFF. Looking up the rest from reference TRBV11-2 and TRBJ2-1 gives the full variable domain: EAGVAQSPRYKIIEKRQSVAFWCNPISGHATLYWYQQILGQGPKLLIQFQNNGVVDDSQLPKDRFSAERLKGVDSTLKIQPAKLEDSAVYLCASSLVKGPLFDEQFFGPGTRLTVL.